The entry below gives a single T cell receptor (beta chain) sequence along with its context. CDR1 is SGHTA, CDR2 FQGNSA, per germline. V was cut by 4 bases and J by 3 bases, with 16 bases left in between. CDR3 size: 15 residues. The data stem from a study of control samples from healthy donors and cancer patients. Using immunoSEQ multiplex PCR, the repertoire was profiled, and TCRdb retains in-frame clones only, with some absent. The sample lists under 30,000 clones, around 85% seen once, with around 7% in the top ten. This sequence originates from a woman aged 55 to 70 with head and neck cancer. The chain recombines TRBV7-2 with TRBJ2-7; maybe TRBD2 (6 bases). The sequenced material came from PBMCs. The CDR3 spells CASSYSGVPVYEQYF. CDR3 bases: TGTGCCAGCAGCTATTCGGGAGTCCCCGTCTACGAGCAGTACTTC.